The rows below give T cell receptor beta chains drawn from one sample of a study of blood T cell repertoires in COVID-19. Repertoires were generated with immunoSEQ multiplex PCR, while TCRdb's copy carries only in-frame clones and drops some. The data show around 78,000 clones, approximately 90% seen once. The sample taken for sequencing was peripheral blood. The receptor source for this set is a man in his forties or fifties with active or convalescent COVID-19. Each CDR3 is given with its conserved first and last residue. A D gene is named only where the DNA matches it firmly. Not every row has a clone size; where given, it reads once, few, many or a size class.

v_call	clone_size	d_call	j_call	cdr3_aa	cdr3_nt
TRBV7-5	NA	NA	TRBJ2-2	CVRSLRLGAANTGELFF	TGTGTCAGAAGCTTACGGCTGGGGGCGGCGAACACCGGGGAGCTGTTTTTT
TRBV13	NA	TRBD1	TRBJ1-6	CASTLWRAGGSPLHF	TGTGCCAGCACCCTTTGGAGGGCAGGGGGTTCCCCCCTCCACTTT
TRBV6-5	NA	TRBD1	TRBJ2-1	CASSSTGEDNEQFF	TGTGCCAGCAGTTCGACAGGGGAGGACAATGAGCAGTTCTTC
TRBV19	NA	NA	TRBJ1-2	CASRQAGGSKGYTF	TGTGCCAGCCGACAGGCCGGCGGGTCGAAAGGCTACACCTTC
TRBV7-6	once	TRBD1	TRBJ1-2	CASSPVVGPGQGYGYTF	TGTGCCAGCAGCCCCGTAGTCGGCCCGGGACAGGGCTATGGCTACACCTTC
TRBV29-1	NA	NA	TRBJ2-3	CSVAAGQLGSTDTQYF	TGCAGCGTCGCTGCGGGGCAGCTGGGAAGCACAGATACGCAGTATTTT
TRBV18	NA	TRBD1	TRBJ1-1	CASSPSGGRGNTEAFF	TGTGCCAGCTCTCCTTCAGGGGGCCGTGGGAACACTGAAGCTTTCTTT
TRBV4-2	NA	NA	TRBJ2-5	CASSQDRGANGGETQYF	TGTGCCAGCAGCCAAGACAGGGGGGCAAATGGGGGAGAGACCCAGTACTTC
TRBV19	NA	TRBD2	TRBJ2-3	CASSIPGLGDTQYF	TGTGCCAGTAGTATACCGGGACTAGGAGATACGCAGTATTTT
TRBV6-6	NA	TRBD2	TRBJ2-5	CASSPGLAGRRQETQYF	TGTGCCAGCAGTCCAGGACTAGCGGGGAGAAGGCAAGAGACCCAGTACTTC
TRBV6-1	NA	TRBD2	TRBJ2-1	CASSVPGLGMNNEQFF	TGTGCCAGCAGTGTTCCGGGACTAGGAATGAACAATGAGCAGTTCTTC
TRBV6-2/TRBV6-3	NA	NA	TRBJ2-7	CASSYADGTYEQYF	TGTGCCAGCAGTTATGCTGACGGGACCTACGAGCAGTACTTC
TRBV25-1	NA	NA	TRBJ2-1	CASSDGFPLNNEQFF	TGTGCCAGCAGTGATGGCTTTCCCTTAAACAATGAGCAGTTCTTC
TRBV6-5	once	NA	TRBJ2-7	CASAPTRYEQYF	TGTGCCAGCGCCCCGACTCGTTACGAGCAGTACTTC
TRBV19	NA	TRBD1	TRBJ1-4	CASTPDRFNEKLFF	TGTGCCAGTACCCCGGACAGGTTTAATGAAAAACTGTTTTTT
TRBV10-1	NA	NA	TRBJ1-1	CASSEAGLNTEAFF	TGCGCCAGCAGTGAAGCAGGCTTGAACACTGAAGCTTTCTTT
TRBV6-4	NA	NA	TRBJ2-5	CASSLPPPGHTQETQYF	TGTGCCAGCAGTCTCCCCCCCCCGGGACATACACAAGAGACCCAGTACTTC
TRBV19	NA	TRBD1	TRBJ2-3	CASSIETGGRGDTQYF	TGTGCCAGTAGTATAGAGACAGGGGGTCGGGGGGATACGCAGTATTTT
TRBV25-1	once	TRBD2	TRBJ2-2	CASSERSSGWGITGELFF	TGTGCCAGCAGTGAAAGGTCTAGCGGATGGGGGATCACCGGGGAGCTGTTTTTT
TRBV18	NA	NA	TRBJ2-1	CASSPDRLTDNEQFF	TGTGCCAGCTCACCGGACAGACTCACCGACAATGAGCAGTTCTTC
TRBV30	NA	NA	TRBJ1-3	CAWSTQRRSSGNTIYF	TGTGCCTGGAGTACCCAAAGGAGGAGCTCTGGAAACACCATATATTTT
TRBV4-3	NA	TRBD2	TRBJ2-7	CASSQDGLAGDLYEQYF	TGCGCCAGCAGCCAAGATGGGCTAGCGGGGGACCTCTACGAGCAGTACTTC
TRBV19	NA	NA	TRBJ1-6	CASSLLGDSPLHF	TGTGCCAGTAGTCTCCTCGGTGATTCACCCCTCCACTTT
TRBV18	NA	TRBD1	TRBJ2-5	CASSPPTRTGGLIQETQYF	TGTGCCAGCTCACCCCCTACGAGGACAGGGGGTTTAATACAAGAGACCCAGTACTTC
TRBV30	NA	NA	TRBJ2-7	CAWNKGGSHEQYF	TGTGCCTGGAACAAAGGGGGTTCCCACGAGCAGTACTTC
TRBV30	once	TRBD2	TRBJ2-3	CAWQRGDADTQYF	TGTGCCTGGCAACGGGGGGACGCAGATACGCAGTATTTT
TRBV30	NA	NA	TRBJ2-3	CAWGGGVFTDTQYF	TGTGCCTGGGGAGGGGGGGTCTTCACAGATACGCAGTATTTT
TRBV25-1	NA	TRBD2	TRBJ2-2	CASTASGTNTGELFF	TGTGCCAGCACTGCTAGCGGGACGAACACCGGGGAGCTGTTTTTT
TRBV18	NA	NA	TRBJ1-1	CASSPREQQNAEAFF	TGTGCCAGCTCACCACGAGAGCAACAGAATGCTGAAGCTTTCTTT